Sequencing of this T cell receptor beta chain was carried out in a study of monozygotic twins with inflammatory bowel disease. Study conclusions and caveats: The co-twins with IBD showed lower TCRbeta diversity (inverse Simpson) than their healthy siblings.

With respect to this clonotype: Its specificity is not known.

CDR1 and CDR2 from the germline V gene are GTSNPN and SVGIG (reference sequence). The CDR3 consists of 15 residues. The RNA usage for each TCR library was about 3.5 ug of total RNA. The template switching step added UMIs that contained a 6-nucleotide sample barcode. Reprocessing the 5' RACE reads, TCRdb reports a single entry for every CDR3 protein and omits DNA. This sample's table reports 300,000 to 350,000 distinct CDR3 sequences. For every donor, one blood sample of about 2.5 ml was drawn. The origin of this receptor is a human donor with ulcerative colitis or Crohn's disease, or a healthy co-twin of an affected twin (not recorded which). The sample comprised blood. This chain joins TRBV30 and TRBJ2-3; TCRdb's D gene call, TRBD2, goes unchecked for lack of DNA. The CDR3: CAWSALAVSTDTQYF.